The present entry profiles one TCR beta chain with its context. Its target is unknown. This specimen belongs to a study of vaccination and CD4 T cells after COVID-19. The overall study: Cells received overlapping spike peptides from SARS-CoV-2, HCoV-NL63, HCoV-OC43 and HCoV-229E as stimulation.

Treatment in this sample: roughly 10-day PBMC culture with coronavirus spike peptide pools or control peptides (ViraFEST assay). Sequencing of DNA taken from cultured CD4+ T cells relied on the Oncomine TCR Beta short-read assay. Each CDR3 protein gets one entry after TCRdb re-called the PCR reads with MiXCR. The table lists just over 15,000 distinct CDR3 sequences, about 69% of them singletons. The TCR was taken from a human donor who had recovered from COVID-19. Sequences were obtained from CD4+ T cells from blood, cultured in vitro.

The CDR3 spells CASSQDWTGVGNQPQHF. CDR3 DNA sequence: TGTGCCAGCAGCCAAGATTGGACAGGGGTTGGCAATCAGCCCCAGCATTTT. The chain carries TRBV4-2 and TRBJ1-5; 9 nucleotides align to TRBD1. There are 17 residues in the CDR3. V was pared by 0 bases and J by 2 bases, with 5 bases of the junction left unmatched. Per germline, CDR1 LGHNA and CDR2 YNFKEQ.